These 21 T cell receptor beta chains were all obtained from the same sample, sequenced in a study of blood T cell repertoires in COVID-19. This table comes from immunoSEQ multiplex PCR, and its TCRdb copy is limited to in-frame clones, with some not included. The sample consists of some 15,000 clones, 88% of them appearing once. Sequenced: peripheral blood. Source of these receptors: a human donor in a cohort sampled during active COVID-19.

This clone was found a few times. J is TRBJ1-5 and V is TRBV30; 8 bases match TRBD1. With V trimmed by 0 bases and J by 8 bases, 6 bases remained unmatched. Looked up from germline, CDR1 is GTSNPN and CDR2 is SVGIG (reference sequence). The CDR3 consists of 14 residues. In nucleotides, the CDR3 is TGTGCCTGGAGTGTGGGGCAGGGGGCGAAGCCCCAGCATTTT. It codes for CAWSVGQGAKPQHF.

The chain recombines TRBV5-5 with TRBJ2-7, with D maybe TRBD1 (6 bases). Germline V CDR1 and CDR2: SGHKS, YYEKEE (reference sequence). The CDR3 spans 14 residues. Trimming left V 1 base short and J 4 bases short, with 12 bases between. The CDR3 bases are TGTGCCAGCAGCTTGTCACAGGGACCGTACGAGCAGTACTTC. This encodes CASSLSQGPYEQYF.

The chain is built from TRBV6-1 and TRBJ2-7, with D possibly matching TRBD1 (6 bases). This CDR3 is built from 17 residues. Trimming cost V 4 bases and J 7 bases, with 26 bases left between them. Germline V gene data show CDR1 as MNHNS and CDR2 as SASEGT. The chain's CDR3 is CASSVGTTGRARGEQYF. The CDR3 DNA follows: TGTGCCAGCAGTGTGGGGACGACGGGACGGGCAAGGGGGGAGCAGTACTTC.

The genes are TRBV19 and TRBJ2-1; weak D call: TRBD1 (5 bases). CDR3 length equals 11 residues. Germline V lookup: CDR1 LNHDA, CDR2 SQIVND (reference sequence). The ends were cut back, 5 bases at V and 7 bases at J, with 6 bases in the middle. CDR3 amino acids: CASSAGNEQFF. CDR3 DNA sequence: TGTGCCAGTAGTGCAGGGAATGAGCAGTTCTTC.

V usage is TRBV19 and J usage is TRBJ1-4; 8 bases are shared with TRBD1. The CDR3 covers 17 residues. Germline CDR1 and CDR2: LNHDA and SQIVND (reference sequence). The V segment lost 0 bases and the J segment 2 bases; nucleotides outside the gene matches: 5. The chain's CDR3 is CASSIDRRQGTNEKLFF. DNA for the CDR3: TGTGCCAGTAGTATAGATCGGAGACAGGGGACTAATGAAAAACTGTTTTTT.

This clone showed up just a few times. The J gene is TRBJ2-1, the V gene TRBV5-1; TRBD2 might be the D (7 bases). Germline CDR1 reads SGHRS; CDR2 reads YFSETQ. This CDR3 spans 14 amino acids. Between the trimmed V and J ends, which lost 4 bases and 11 bases, there was a span of 19 bases. DNA of the CDR3: TGCGCCAGCAGCAGACAGGAGGAGCGGGGTAAGCAGTTCTTC. Translated, it gives CASSRQEERGKQFF.

This clone is medium-sized in the sample. V gene TRBV19 combines with J gene TRBJ1-5; unclear D gene. This CDR3 is built from 12 residues. Germline V CDR1 and CDR2: LNHDA, SQIVND (reference sequence). V lost 8 bases to trimming and J lost 4 bases, with 9 bases between them. The CDR3 DNA reads as TGTGCCAGTCGGCCGGGGAATCAGCCCCAGCATTTT. It encodes CASRPGNQPQHF.

The V call is TRBV4-2, the J call TRBJ2-2; D unresolved. The germline V and J ends were trimmed by 2 bases and 5 bases, with 3 bases remaining between them. In germline, CDR1 is LGHNA, CDR2 YNFKEQ. The CDR3 has 12 amino acids. In DNA form, the CDR3 reads TGTGCCAGCAGCCAACAGACCGGGGAGCTGTTTTTT. This codes for CASSQQTGELFF.

The genes are TRBV3-1 (or the pseudogene TRBV3-2) and TRBJ2-1, with 16 bases aligning to TRBD2. V shed 4 bases and J 7 bases; nucleotides not matched to a gene: 10. Germline V CDR1 and CDR2: LGHDT, YNNKEL (reference sequence). The CDR3 consists of 18 residues. The CDR3 reads CASSRGTSGRAHGNEQFF. The CDR3 coding sequence is TGTGCCAGCAGCCGCGGGACTAGCGGGAGGGCCCATGGGAATGAGCAGTTCTTC.

The chain is built from TRBV28 and TRBJ1-5; a weak D match, TRBD1 (5 bases). Deletions cut 3 bases from V and 4 bases from J, with 16 bases between. The CDR3 loop spans 16 amino acids. The germline gives CDR1 MDHEN, CDR2 SYDVKM. This CDR3 reads CASSFGGGGSNQPQHF. The CDR3 DNA reads as TGTGCCAGCAGTTTCGGCGGGGGGGGAAGTAATCAGCCCCAGCATTTT.

The V gene is TRBV3-1 (or the pseudogene TRBV3-2), the J gene TRBJ2-3; 14 positions match TRBD2. J lost 6 bases, V lost 2 bases, and 4 bases had no gene match. The CDR3 has 16 amino acids. Germline V CDR1 and CDR2: LGHDT, YNNKEL (reference sequence). CDR3 in amino acids: CASSQRTSGRRDTQYF. CDR3 sequence (DNA): TGTGCCAGCAGCCAACGGACTAGCGGGAGGAGGGATACGCAGTATTTT.

V gene TRBV7-3 combines with J gene TRBJ2-3; 11 bases map to TRBD2. Germline CDR1 is SGHTA and CDR2 is FQGTGA. CDR3 length: 15 amino acids. The J segment lost 5 bases and the V segment lost 2 bases, leaving 3 bases of the junction unmatched. CDR3 sequence: CASSLGGLAGDTQYF. The CDR3 DNA sequence: TGTGCCAGCAGCTTAGGAGGACTAGCGGGAGATACGCAGTATTTT.

The V and J genes are TRBV3-1 (or the pseudogene TRBV3-2) and TRBJ2-5; TRBD2 matches at 7 bases. This CDR3 is built from 16 residues. J was trimmed by 3 bases and V by 4 bases; bases with no gene match: 11. Germline CDR1 is LGHDT and CDR2 is YNNKEL (reference sequence). The CDR3 DNA follows: TGTGCCAGCAGCCTTCGAGCTCGGCGGGAGAAAGAGACCCAGTACTTC. It yields the protein CASSLRARREKETQYF.

This clone was recorded only once. This chain links TRBV7-9 with TRBJ2-3; tentatively, D is TRBD1 (5 bases). The V and J ends lost 4 bases and 5 bases respectively, with 16 bases between them. Looked up from germline, CDR1 is SEHNR and CDR2 is FQNEAQ (reference sequence). CDR3 length: 15 amino acids. CDR3 sequence reads: CASSSGRQGLDTQYF. DNA for the CDR3: TGTGCCAGCAGCTCAGGGCGTCAAGGATTAGATACGCAGTATTTT.

The rearrangement uses TRBV19 and TRBJ1-3; 8 bases line up with TRBD1. Germline lookup yields CDR1 LNHDA and CDR2 SQIVND (reference sequence). Trimming removed 5 bases from V and 7 bases from J; junction bases left unmatched: 13. The CDR3 spans 16 residues. As DNA, the CDR3 is TGTGCCAGTAGTGAACTCCGCGGACAGGGCCGGAACACCATATATTTT. Its translation is CASSELRGQGRNTIYF. Full variable domain (remainder filled in from reference TRBV19 and TRBJ1-3): DGGITQSPKYLFRKEGQNVTLSCEQNLNHDAMYWYRQDPGQGLRLIYYSQIVNDFQKGDIAEGYSVSREKKESFPLTVTSAQKNPTAFYLCASSELRGQGRNTIYFGEGSWLTVV.

This chain joins TRBV6-1 and TRBJ1-1, with no clear D. V lost 0 bases and J lost 0, with 14 bases in between. Germline loops: CDR1 MNHNS, CDR2 SASEGT. The CDR3 length is 17 residues. CDR3 sequence reads: CASSEAILGRVNTEAFF. The DNA for the CDR3 is TGTGCCAGCAGTGAAGCCATACTAGGGCGGGTGAACACTGAAGCTTTCTTT.

This clone was counted once. The rearrangement links TRBV30 to TRBJ1-2; D not resolved. V was clipped by 8 bases and J by 6 bases, with 13 bases between them. CDR3 length equals 11 residues. CDR1 is GTSNPN, CDR2 SVGIG, per germline (reference sequence). For the CDR3, the DNA is TGTGCCAACGACCGGAGTCATGGCTACACCTTC. Translating gives CANDRSHGYTF.

This chain connects TRBV18 to TRBJ1-4; D not resolved. This CDR3 is built from 14 residues. V was trimmed by 1 base and J by 4 bases, leaving 7 bases between them. Germline V lookup: CDR1 KGHSH, CDR2 LQKENI. CDR3 sequence: CASSPQTNNEKLFF. In DNA form, the CDR3 reads TGTGCCAGCTCACCACAGACTAATAATGAAAAACTGTTTTTT.

V is TRBV5-6 and J is TRBJ2-5; TRBD2 matches 14 bases. The CDR3 has 17 amino acids. J gave up 4 bases and V 4 bases, and 9 bases lay outside the gene matches. The germline gives CDR1 SGHDT, CDR2 YYEEEE. For the CDR3, the DNA is TGTGCCAGCAGCGCCGGGACTAGCGGGAGCGATCGAGAGACCCAGTACTTC. Its protein product is CASSAGTSGSDRETQYF.

This sequence joins TRBV9 and TRBJ1-6; no definite D call. There are 14 residues in the CDR3. The V end lost 0 bases, the J end lost 11 bases, and 12 bases lay between the germline ends. In germline, CDR1 is SGDLS, CDR2 YYNGEE. The CDR3, as DNA: TGTGCCAGCAGCGTAGGGGCGGGCGAGCCACCCCTCCACTTT. Translated: CASSVGAGEPPLHF.

CDR3 sequence (DNA): TGCAGCGTTGGTGGTGGGGGCCCATACAATGAGCAGTTCTTC. Amino acids: CSVGGGGPYNEQFF. The gene calls are TRBV29-1 and TRBJ2-1, with D possibly TRBD1 on 6 matching bases. CDR3 length equals 14 residues. Trimming removed 4 bases from V and 4 bases from J, with 14 bases in between. Germline CDR1 reads SQVTM; CDR2 reads ANQGSEA.